The rows below give T cell receptor beta chains drawn from one sample of a study of T cells in Graves' hyperthyroidism and ophthalmopathy. TCRdb reanalysed the multiplex PCR reads using MiXCR and keeps one entry per CDR3 protein. The sample yields roughly 630,000 distinct CDR3 sequences, 15% to 19% seen once. Sequencing was performed on blood. The receptor source for this set is a woman aged 25 to 45 with Graves' hyperthyroidism. Each CDR3 is given with its conserved first and last residue. D genes are given only for firm matches. Only part of the rows carry a size: once, few, many, or a class if the clone is expanded.

abundance	d_gene	v_gene	j_gene	CDR3nt	CDR3aa
many	NA	TRBV2	TRBJ2-3	TGTGCCAGCAGGGTGGGAAAGGTTACAGATACGCAGTATTTT	CASRVGKVTDTQYF
many	NA	TRBV12-3/TRBV12-4	TRBJ2-2	TGTGCCAGCAGTTATACAGGGACCGGGGAGCTGTTTTTT	CASSYTGTGELFF
many	TRBD2	TRBV12-3/TRBV12-4	TRBJ2-1	TGTGCCAGCAGTTTTGGGCGGACTAGCGGGAGAAATGAGCAGTTCTTC	CASSFGRTSGRNEQFF
NA	NA	TRBV19	TRBJ2-1	TGTGCCAGTCGGGAGGCAGGGGGCCCCTACAATGAGCAGTTCTTC	CASREAGGPYNEQFF
many	NA	TRBV10-3	TRBJ1-1	TGTGCCATCAGTGATTCCCGATCTGGGTCTGAAGCTTTCTTT	CAISDSRSGSEAFF
many	TRBD1	TRBV12-3/TRBV12-4	TRBJ2-7	TGTGCCAGCACCCAGACAGGGGCTAACGAGCAGTACTTC	CASTQTGANEQYF
many	NA	TRBV28	TRBJ1-3	TGTGCCAGCAGTTCGCCCGCGGACAGAGCTGGAAACACCATATATTTT	CASSSPADRAGNTIYF
many	NA	TRBV12-3/TRBV12-4	TRBJ2-2	TGTGCCAGCAGCCACCGGAACACCGGGGAGCTGTTTTTT	CASSHRNTGELFF
many	NA	TRBV18	TRBJ2-1	TGTGCCAGCTCACCACCGGTCCAATACAATGAGCAGTTCTTC	CASSPPVQYNEQFF
once	TRBD2	TRBV5-4	TRBJ2-1	TGTGCCAGCAGCTTGGGGGTTAGCGGGGTTTCCTACAATGAGCAGTTCTTC	CASSLGVSGVSYNEQFF
many	NA	TRBV18	TRBJ2-5	TGTGCCAGCTCACCACTGTCTACTACCAAAGAGACCCAGTACTTC	CASSPLSTTKETQYF
few	TRBD2	TRBV19	TRBJ2-2	TGTGCCAGTAGTTCCCCCGGGGGGGGGAGGGTGTACACCGGGGAGCTGTTTTTT	CASSSPGGGRVYTGELFF
few	TRBD2	TRBV4-1	TRBJ2-4	TGCGCCAGCAGCCAAGACAGGGGGGGGACTAGCGGGACTACCATTCAGTACTTC	CASSQDRGGTSGTTIQYF
many	TRBD2	TRBV11-2	TRBJ2-2	TGTGCCAGCAGCTCTTCTAGCGGGATGACCGGGGAGCTGTTTTTT	CASSSSSGMTGELFF
NA	NA	TRBV7-4	TRBJ2-7	TGTGCCAGCAGCTTACTCAACGGGATCTACGAGCAGTACTTC	CASSLLNGIYEQYF
many	TRBD2	TRBV5-1	TRBJ2-3	TGTGCCAGCAGCTTAGCGGGGTACACAGATACGCAGTATTTT	CASSLAGYTDTQYF
many	NA	TRBV27	TRBJ1-1	TGTGCCAGCAGTTCTTACACTGAAGCTTTCTTT	CASSSYTEAFF
many	NA	TRBV30	TRBJ1-1	TGTGCCTGGAGTTCCAGGGGACAAGCTTTCTTT	CAWSSRGQAFF
many	NA	TRBV5-1	TRBJ2-3	TGCGCCAGCAGCTTGGATGGTCACGACACAGATACGCAGTATTTT	CASSLDGHDTDTQYF
many	NA	TRBV7-2	TRBJ1-2	TGTGCCAGCAACTCAGGGCCCGGGACGCTCAAGGGAGGCTACACCTTC	CASNSGPGTLKGGYTF
many	TRBD1	TRBV10-3	TRBJ2-2	TGTGCCACTGGACCGGGACAGGGTAACACCGGGGAGCTGTTTTTT	CATGPGQGNTGELFF
few	TRBD2	TRBV11-2	TRBJ2-7	TGTGCCAGCAGCTTACCAGGACTAGCGGGAGACAACGAGCAGTGCTTC	CASSLPGLAGDNEQCF
many	NA	TRBV6-2/TRBV6-3	TRBJ2-3	TGTGCCAGCAGTTACGACGGGTTTTCAGATACGCAGTATTTT	CASSYDGFSDTQYF
few	TRBD2	TRBV7-6	TRBJ2-6	TGTGCCAGCAGCCCCTTAGCGGGAGGGCCGTTTGGGGCCAACGTCCTGACTTTC	CASSPLAGGPFGANVLTF
few	TRBD2	TRBV30	TRBJ2-3	TGTGCCTGGAGTGGGAGCGGGATTAGCACAGATACGCAGTATTTT	CAWSGSGISTDTQYF
NA	TRBD1	TRBV12-3/TRBV12-4	TRBJ2-2	TGTGCCAGCAGTTTAGCGGCCGGGACAGGGGCCAACACCGGGGAGCTGTTTTTT	CASSLAAGTGANTGELFF
many	NA	TRBV3-1	TRBJ1-4	TGTGCCAGCAGCCAAGATCGGGTTGCTAATGAAAAACTGTTTTTT	CASSQDRVANEKLFF
few	TRBD2	TRBV4-3	TRBJ2-2	TGCGCCAGCAGCCAAGATCGGGGGGTGGCCGGGGAGCTGTTTTTT	CASSQDRGVAGELFF
many	NA	TRBV30	TRBJ2-7	TGTGCCTGGAGTCACCCGAGGGGCGACTACGAGCAGTACTTC	CAWSHPRGDYEQYF
NA	TRBD2	TRBV24-1	TRBJ2-3	TGTGCCACCAGTGATACGCCAGGGACTAGCGGGAGCACAGATACGCAGTATTTT	CATSDTPGTSGSTDTQYF
many	TRBD2	TRBV6-2/TRBV6-3	TRBJ2-7	TGTGCCAGCGACCCATCAGCGGGAGCTTCCAACGAGCAGTACTTC	CASDPSAGASNEQYF
few	TRBD2	TRBV7-3	TRBJ2-2	TGTGCCAGCAGCCACGAACTTCATCAGACTAGCGGGAGGGCCGTCGAGCTGTTTTTT	CASSHELHQTSGRAVELFF
few	TRBD2	TRBV4-2	TRBJ2-7	TGTGCCAGCAGCCAAGAGGGACTAGCGGAGGGCCACGAGCAGTACTTC	CASSQEGLAEGHEQYF
many	NA	TRBV2	TRBJ2-7	TGTGCCAGCAGTGAGGGAGGAAAGCAGTACTTC	CASSEGGKQYF
many	TRBD1	TRBV11-1	TRBJ1-2	TGTGCCAGCAGCCCCCGGCCGGACAGGGGGAACTATGGCTACACCTTC	CASSPRPDRGNYGYTF
many	NA	TRBV10-2	TRBJ1-2	TGCGCCAGCAGATCCTCAGCGTGGGGGGGCGACGAAGGCTACACCTTC	CASRSSAWGGDEGYTF
many	NA	TRBV7-9	TRBJ1-2	TGTGCCAGCAGCAACCGGGACACACTTAACTATGGCTACACCTTC	CASSNRDTLNYGYTF
NA	TRBD2	TRBV7-4	TRBJ2-7	TGTGCCAGCAGCTCCGAACTAGCGGCTAGCTCCTACGAGCAGTACTTC	CASSSELAASSYEQYF
NA	TRBD1	TRBV30	TRBJ2-1	TGTGCCTGGAGTGGAAGGGACAGAGTCTACAATGAGCAGTTCTTC	CAWSGRDRVYNEQFF